A single sample is the source of the 11 T cell receptor beta chains below, sequenced in a study of T-cell memory formation after mild COVID-19. TCRdb used MiXCR to reprocess the 5' RACE reads, holding one entry per CDR3 protein. The sample has about 270,000 distinct CDR3 sequences; 16% are singletons. The sequencing input was PBMCs or a T cell subset sorted from them (not recorded which). Every receptor here comes from a man between 18 and 29 years old who had mild COVID-19 (a few samples of this study predate the infection). Cell type and time point are not known.

This chain joins TRBV24-1 and TRBJ2-1, with TRBD1 identical over 10 bases. The CDR3 is made up of 16 amino acids. From germline, CDR1 is KGHDR and CDR2 SFDVKD. With 3 bases clipped from V and 7 bases from J, the junction kept 8 bases outside the gene matches. The CDR3 region is CATSDTGTGAMNEQFF. CDR3 in DNA: TGTGCCACCAGTGATACCGGGACAGGGGCGATGAATGAGCAGTTCTTC.

This clonotype was found a few times. The chain employs TRBV5-6 and TRBJ2-1; D remains ambiguous. V lost 0 bases and J 8 bases, leaving 9 bases between the germline ends. The CDR3 length is 13 residues. Germline V CDR1 and CDR2: SGHDT, YYEEEE. CDR3 in amino acids: CASSLEVGDEQFF. The CDR3 DNA reads as TGTGCCAGCAGCTTGGAGGTCGGCGATGAGCAGTTCTTC. The full variable domain, with the rest looked up from reference TRBV5-6 and TRBJ2-1, is DAGVTQSPTHLIKTRGQQVTLRCSPKSGHDTVSWYQQALGQGPQFIFQYYEEEERQRGNFPDRFSGHQFPNYSSELNVNALLLGDSALYLCASSLEVGDEQFFGPGTRLTVL.

This clonotype was seen a few times. The gene calls are TRBV7-9 and TRBJ1-6; D might be TRBD1 (5 bases). Germline V gene data show CDR1 as SEHNR and CDR2 as FQNEAQ (reference sequence). This CDR3 contains 14 residues. V lost 5 bases and J lost 5, with 10 bases in between. The CDR3 region has the DNA TGTGCCAGCAGCCTCGACAGCGATAATTCACCCCTCCACTTT. It is translated as CASSLDSDNSPLHF.

The table lists this clonotype with a few counts. The chain recombines TRBV27 with TRBJ2-4, with 8 nucleotides matching TRBD1. The V and J ends lost 3 bases and 1 base, in that order; junction bases with no gene match: 5. The germline CDR1 and CDR2 sequences are MNHEY and SMNVEV (reference sequence). This CDR3 is built from 16 residues. The chain's CDR3 is CASSFRTGRAKNIQYF. CDR3 DNA: TGTGCCAGCAGTTTTCGGACAGGGCGGGCCAAAAACATTCAGTACTTC.

This clonotype appeared a few times. The chain uses TRBV9 and TRBJ1-2; D not certain. V lost 0 bases, J lost 4 bases, and 13 bases lay in between. CDR1 and CDR2 from the germline V gene are SGDLS and YYNGEE. CDR3 length: 15 amino acids. CDR3 nucleotide sequence: TGTGCCAGCAGCGTAGGGTCATCAGTGGTCTATGGCTACACCTTC. This codes for CASSVGSSVVYGYTF.

This clonotype has just a few counts. The chain combines TRBV9 with TRBJ1-1; D may be TRBD1 (6 bases). Between the trimmed V and J ends, which lost 0 bases and 5 bases, there was a span of 14 bases. Germline V CDR1 and CDR2: SGDLS, YYNGEE. This CDR3 spans 15 amino acids. Here the CDR3 DNA reads TGTGCCAGCAGCGTAGGAGGCCAGGGGAGGACTGAAGCTTTCTTT. Encoded protein: CASSVGGQGRTEAFF.

This rearrangement joins TRBV5-1 to TRBJ1-2; D remains unclear. This CDR3 comprises 13 residues. In germline, CDR1 is SGHRS, CDR2 YFSETQ. V was pared by 2 bases and J by 3 bases, with 8 bases between. The CDR3 DNA reads TGCGCCAGCAGCTTCGAGGGAGACTATGGCTACACCTTC. It encodes CASSFEGDYGYTF.

The chain is built from TRBV9 and TRBJ2-2; 8 bases match TRBD2. The V gene's germline CDR1 is SGDLS and CDR2 YYNGEE. Unmatched junction bases numbered 4, after V lost 0 bases and J lost 0 bases. This CDR3 comprises 17 residues. CDR3 bases: TGTGCCAGCAGCGTAGATGCGGGGGGCCCGAACACCGGGGAGCTGTTTTTT. As protein: CASSVDAGGPNTGELFF. The full variable domain, completed using reference TRBV9 and TRBJ2-2, is DSGVTQTPKHLITATGQRVTLRCSPRSGDLSVYWYQQSLDQGLQFLIQYYNGEERAKGNILERFSAQQFPDLHSELNLSSLELGDSALYFCASSVDAGGPNTGELFFGEGSRLTVL.

The table lists this clonotype with a few counts. One end of the junction fails to match germline, which may point to a read error. The chain uses TRBV6-1 and TRBJ2-5; D gene ambiguous. This CDR3 has 11 residues. Germline V lookup: CDR1 MNHNS, CDR2 SASEGT. The CDR3 DNA follows: TGTGCCAGCAGTGAAGCCCGAGACAAGGACTTC. Its translation is CASSEARDKDF.

The table lists this clonotype with many counts. The chain joins TRBV3-1 to TRBJ2-5; unclear D gene. V lost 0 bases and J 4 bases, leaving 6 bases between the germline ends. The germline gives CDR1 LGHDT, CDR2 YNNKEL (reference sequence). The CDR3 sequence is 13 residues long. CDR3 sequence: CASSQDPGETQYF. The CDR3 DNA follows: TGTGCCAGCAGCCAAGATCCGGGAGAGACCCAGTACTTC.

This clonotype appeared a few times. The J gene is TRBJ2-5, the V gene TRBV11-2, with a tentative D call TRBD2 (6 bases). Germline V gene data show CDR1 as SGHAT and CDR2 as FQNNGV. The CDR3 has 13 amino acids. Trimming removed 5 bases at V and 3 bases at J, with 10 bases between. In DNA form, the CDR3 reads TGTGCCAGCAGCATGGGACTCGAAGAGACCCAGTACTTC. Translated, it gives CASSMGLEETQYF.